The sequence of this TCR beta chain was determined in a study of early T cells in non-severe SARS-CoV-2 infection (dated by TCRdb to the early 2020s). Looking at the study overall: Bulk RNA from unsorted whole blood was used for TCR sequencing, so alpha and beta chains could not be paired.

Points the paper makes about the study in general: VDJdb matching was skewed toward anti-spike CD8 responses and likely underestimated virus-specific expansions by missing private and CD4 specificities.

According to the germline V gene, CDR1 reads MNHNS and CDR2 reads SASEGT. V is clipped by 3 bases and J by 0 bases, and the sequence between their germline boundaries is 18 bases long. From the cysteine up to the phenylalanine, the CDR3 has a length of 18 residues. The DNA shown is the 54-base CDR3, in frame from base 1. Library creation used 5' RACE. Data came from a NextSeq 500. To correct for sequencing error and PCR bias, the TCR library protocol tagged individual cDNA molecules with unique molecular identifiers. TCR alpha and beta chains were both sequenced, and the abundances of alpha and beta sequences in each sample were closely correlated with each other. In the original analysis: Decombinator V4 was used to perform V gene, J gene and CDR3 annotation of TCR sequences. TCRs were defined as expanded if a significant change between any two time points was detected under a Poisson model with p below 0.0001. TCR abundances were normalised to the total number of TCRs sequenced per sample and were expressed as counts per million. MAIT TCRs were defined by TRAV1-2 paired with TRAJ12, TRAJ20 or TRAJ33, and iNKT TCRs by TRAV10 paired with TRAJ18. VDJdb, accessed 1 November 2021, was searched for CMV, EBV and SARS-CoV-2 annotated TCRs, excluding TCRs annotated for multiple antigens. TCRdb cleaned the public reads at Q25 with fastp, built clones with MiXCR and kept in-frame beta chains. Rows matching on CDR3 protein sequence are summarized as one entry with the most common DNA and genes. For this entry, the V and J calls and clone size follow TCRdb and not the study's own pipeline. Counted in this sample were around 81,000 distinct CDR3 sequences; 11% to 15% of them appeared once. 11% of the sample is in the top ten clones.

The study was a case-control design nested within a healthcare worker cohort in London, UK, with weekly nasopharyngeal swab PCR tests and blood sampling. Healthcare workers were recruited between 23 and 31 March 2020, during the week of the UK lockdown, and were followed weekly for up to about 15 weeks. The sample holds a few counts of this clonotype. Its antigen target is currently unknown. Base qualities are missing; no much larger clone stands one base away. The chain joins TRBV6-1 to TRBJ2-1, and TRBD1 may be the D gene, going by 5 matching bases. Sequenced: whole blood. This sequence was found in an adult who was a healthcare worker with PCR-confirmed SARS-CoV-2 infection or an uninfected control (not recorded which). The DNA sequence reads TGTGCCAGCAGTGACCCTTCGACAGCCCCCCGCTCCTACAATGAGCAGTTCTTC. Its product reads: CASSDPSTAPRSYNEQFF.